The source of this TCR beta chain is a study of STAT3 mutations in large granular lymphocyte leukemia. Study-level findings and limits: All newly emerging clones after therapy were STAT3 wild type. Every T-LGLL patient had at least one immunodominant TCRbeta clonotype.

Produced via immunoSEQ multiplex PCR; TCRdb's table is partial and in-frame only. The sample has about 10,000 clones, roughly 55% seen once; the top ten hold roughly 10%. A word on this clone: The antigen remains unidentified.

The V gene's germline CDR1 is SEHNR and CDR2 FQNEAQ (reference sequence). The CDR3 extends over 16 amino acids. Trimming removed 5 bases from V and 2 bases from J, with 19 bases in between. This chain uses TRBV7-9 with TRBJ2-7; D is perhaps TRBD1 (6 bases). Sequencing was carried out using peripheral blood mononuclear cells. This receptor was identified in a boy aged 10-17 years with T-cell large granular lymphocyte leukemia. Some clones in this sample may be carry-over from other donors' samples. The CDR3 DNA follows: TGTGCCAGCAGCGTGAACAGGGCCCTCTACGCCTACGAGCAGTACTTC. Translating gives CASSVNRALYAYEQYF.